This TCR beta chain was identified during a study of blood T cells in healthy people across ages. Regarding the study as a whole: Diversity estimates from one million T cells were considered underestimates. Researchers said unsorted PBMCs prevented a conclusive naive versus antigen-experienced comparison.

Through a sample-barcoded 5' primer and a J-beta primer mix, a second PCR was run for roughly 7 to 11 cycles. Each of the cDNA molecules was tagged by a template-switch adaptor with 12 random nucleotides. TCRdb independently ran MiXCR on the 5' RACE reads; one entry per CDR3 protein. The sample has more than 800,000 distinct CDR3 sequences, around 26% seen once; the top ten hold around 16%. Isolation recovered at least 6.5 million PBMCs from every sample. Germline V gene sequence: CDR1 LGHDT, CDR2 YNNKEL (reference sequence). J was trimmed by 4 bases and V by 2 bases; bases with no gene match: 2. The CDR3 has 14 residues. As to this clonotype: The antigen is not known.

This clonotype was sampled from a woman aged 80 or over in good health. The sample consisted of blood. This chain uses TRBV3-1 with TRBJ2-1, with 7 bases identical to TRBD1. Written as DNA, the CDR3 is TGTGCCAGCAGCCAATACAGGGGTTACAATGAGCAGTTCTTC. Protein product: CASSQYRGYNEQFF.